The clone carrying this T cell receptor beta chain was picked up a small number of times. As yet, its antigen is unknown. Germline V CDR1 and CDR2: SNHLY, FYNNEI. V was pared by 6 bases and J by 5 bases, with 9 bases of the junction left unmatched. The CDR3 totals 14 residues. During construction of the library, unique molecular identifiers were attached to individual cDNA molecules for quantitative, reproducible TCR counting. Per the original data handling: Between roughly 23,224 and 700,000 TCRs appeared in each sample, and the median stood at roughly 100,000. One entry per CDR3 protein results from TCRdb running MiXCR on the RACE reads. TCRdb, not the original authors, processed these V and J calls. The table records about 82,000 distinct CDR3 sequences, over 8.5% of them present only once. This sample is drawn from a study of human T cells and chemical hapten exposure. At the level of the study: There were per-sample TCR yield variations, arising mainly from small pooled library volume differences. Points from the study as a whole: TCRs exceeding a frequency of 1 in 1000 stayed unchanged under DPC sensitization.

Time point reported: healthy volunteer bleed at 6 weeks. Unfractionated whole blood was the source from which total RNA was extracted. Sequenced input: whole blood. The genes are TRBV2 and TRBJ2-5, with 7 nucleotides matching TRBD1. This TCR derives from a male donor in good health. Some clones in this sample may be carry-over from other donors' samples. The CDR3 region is CASSRDSGIETQYF. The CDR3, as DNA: TGTGCCAGCAGCCGGGACAGTGGCATCGAGACCCAGTACTTC.